The 17 T cell receptor beta chains below were found in one sample sequenced in a study of regulatory T cells in long-lasting Graves disease. Described time point: persistent/refractory GD, antithyroid drugs over 5 years with positive TRAb. The TCR library used RNA extracted from PBMCs. Construction of TCR beta libraries relied on iRepertoire HTBI primers and on Arm-PCR targeting CDR3 regions. TCRdb called the multiplex PCR reads again in MiXCR, with one record for every CDR3 protein. Of some 420,000 distinct CDR3 sequences listed, roughly 23% were seen once; the top ten hold 13%. Sequenced here: peripheral blood mononuclear cells (PBMCs), sampled when the disease was refractory, from a patient treated with antithyroid drugs. Receptors were obtained from a female donor with Graves disease.

This clonotype has at least ten counts. The chain recombines TRBV11-2 with TRBJ2-5; D ambiguous. The CDR3 runs 13 residues. Germline CDR1 is SGHAT and CDR2 is FQNNGV. The ends were cut back, 4 bases at V and 1 base at J, with 7 bases in the middle. The CDR3 spells CASSSRLQETQYF. The CDR3 coding sequence is TGTGCCAGCAGCTCCAGACTCCAAGAGACCCAGTACTTC.

Of note for this clonotype: Germline and junction disagree at one end, which may indicate a read error. The chain uses TRBV6-5 and TRBJ1-1, with D unresolved. The CDR3 is 14 residues long. Looked up from germline, CDR1 is MNHEY and CDR2 is SVGAGI. The CDR3 DNA follows: TGTGCCAGCAATTACGGACCCCAACCCACTGAAGCTTTCTTT. Translating it yields CASNYGPQPTEAFF.

This clonotype was seen at least ten times. The chain carries TRBV27 and TRBJ2-7; D possibly corresponds to TRBD2 (6 bases). Germline CDR1 is MNHEY and CDR2 is SMNVEV (reference sequence). Trimming shortened V by 11 bases and J by 6 bases, and 26 bases separated the two germline ends. The CDR3 has 15 amino acids. CDR3 in amino acids: CASGEPWAGRGEQYF. DNA for the CDR3: TGTGCCTCTGGGGAGCCTTGGGCGGGACGGGGCGAGCAGTACTTC.

The table lists this clonotype with many counts. This chain connects TRBV28 to TRBJ2-5, with D hard to call. Trimming removed 6 bases at V and 6 bases at J, with 17 bases between. The germline V gene encodes CDR1 MDHEN and CDR2 SYDVKM. CDR3 length equals 14 residues. CDR3 DNA sequence: TGTGCCAGCAGCCCCCCTCGGGTCTTTAAGACCCAGTACTTC. Its protein is CASSPPRVFKTQYF. The whole variable domain, remainder taken from reference TRBV28 and TRBJ2-5, is DVKVTQSSRYLVKRTGEKVFLECVQDMDHENMFWYRQDPGLGLRLIYFSYDVKMKEKGDIPEGYSVSREKKERFSLILESASTNQTSMYLCASSPPRVFKTQYFGPGTRLLVL.

The table lists this clonotype with many counts. V gene TRBV28 combines with J gene TRBJ2-7, with D perhaps given as TRBD1 or TRBD2 (6 bases each). CDR3 length equals 15 residues. CDR1 MDHEN and CDR2 SYDVKM come from the germline V gene. V was clipped by 5 bases and J by 3 bases, with 17 bases between them. The CDR3 protein is CASSLRGLEGYEQYF. CDR3 in DNA: TGTGCCAGCAGTCTCAGGGGACTTGAGGGCTACGAGCAGTACTTC.

The CDR3 coding sequence is TGTGCCAGCAGGTCCTCAGGGGGCTCTGGAAACACCATATATTTT. It codes for CASRSSGGSGNTIYF. This chain connects TRBV6-1 to TRBJ1-3; 7 positions match TRBD1. The V segment lost 6 bases and the J segment 0 bases; nucleotides outside the gene matches: 5. Germline values: CDR1 MNHNS, CDR2 SASEGT. The CDR3 loop spans 15 amino acids.

This clonotype was counted between two and nine times. The chain is built from TRBV7-2 and TRBJ2-7; 10 bases are shared with TRBD2. The junction had 12 bases not matched to a gene; V was cut back by 2 bases and J by 2 bases. The V gene's germline CDR1 is SGHTA and CDR2 FQGNSA. The CDR3 runs 18 residues. CDR3 nucleotide sequence: TGTGCCAGCAGCTTACGGGCAGCGGGGGGGCTGGTCCCCTACGAGCAGTACTTC. Protein: CASSLRAAGGLVPYEQYF.

This clonotype was seen repeatedly, ten times or more. The rearrangement joins TRBV12-3 or TRBV12-4 to TRBJ2-7; possibly TRBD1 for D (5 bases). This CDR3 contains 16 residues. The ends were cut back, 3 bases at V and 1 base at J, with 16 bases in the middle. CDR3 nucleotide sequence: TGTGCCAGCAGTTTTGGGGCGGTTCAACATTCCTACGAGCAGTACTTC. Its protein is CASSFGAVQHSYEQYF.

CDR3 sequence: CASAPGRGTEAFF. As DNA, the CDR3 is TGCGCCAGCGCACCAGGGAGAGGCACTGAAGCTTTCTTT. This rearrangement joins TRBV4-3 to TRBJ1-1; a possible D gene is TRBD1 (5 bases). The V end lost 8 bases, the J end lost 4 bases, and 14 bases lay between the germline ends. The CDR3 spans 13 residues. Germline CDR1 is LGHNA and CDR2 is YSLEER.

This clonotype was counted a single time. The chain combines TRBV28 with TRBJ2-1; 7 bases match TRBD1. V lost 2 bases, J lost 3 bases, and 4 bases stayed unmatched. This CDR3 has 15 amino acids. Germline V gene lookup returns CDR1 MDHEN and CDR2 SYDVKM. The CDR3 loop reads CASSLGPGGYNEQFF. The CDR3 region has the DNA TGTGCCAGCAGTTTAGGACCAGGGGGCTACAATGAGCAGTTCTTC.

This clonotype was seen ten or more times. The chain recombines TRBV7-3 with TRBJ2-5; 7 bases are shared with TRBD1. Germline CDR1 is SGHTA and CDR2 is FQGTGA. V was pared by 5 bases and J by 5 bases, with 8 bases of the junction left unmatched. The CDR3 spans 14 residues. CDR3 region: CASSKTGVGETQYF. In DNA form, the CDR3 reads TGTGCCAGCAGCAAAACAGGGGTAGGGGAGACCCAGTACTTC.

The chain combines TRBV30 with TRBJ2-1; D remains unclear. V lost 2 bases and J 0 bases, leaving 8 bases between the germline ends. Germline V gene lookup returns CDR1 GTSNPN and CDR2 SVGIG (reference sequence). This CDR3 is built from 14 residues. The CDR3 DNA sequence: TGTGCCTGGAGTTGGGCGAGCTCCTACAATGAGCAGTTCTTC. Translated: CAWSWASSYNEQFF. Full variable domain (outside the CDR3, taken from reference TRBV30 and TRBJ2-1): SQTIHQWPATLVQPVGSPLSLECTVEGTSNPNLYWYRQAAGRGLQLLFYSVGIGQISSEVPQNLSASRPQDRQFILSSKKLLLSDSGFYLCAWSWASSYNEQFFGPGTRLTVL.

This clonotype has a count of ten or more. The chain joins TRBV12-3 or TRBV12-4 to TRBJ1-5; 8 bases agree with TRBD1. The CDR3 has 14 residues. V lost 5 bases and J lost 4; bases outside the gene matches: 4. The DNA of the CDR3 is TGTGCCAGCAGTCCTTGGACAGGGAATCAGCCCCAGCATTTT. Translation gives CASSPWTGNQPQHF.

In this sample, this clonotype turned up many times. This sequence joins TRBV2 and TRBJ2-2; D gene unclear. The V and J ends lost 6 bases and 1 base respectively, with 6 bases between them. This CDR3 contains 13 residues. Germline V gene sequence: CDR1 SNHLY, CDR2 FYNNEI. This chain's CDR3 is CASRMENTGELFF. CDR3 DNA sequence: TGTGCCAGCAGAATGGAGAACACCGGGGAGCTGTTTTTT.

This sequence joins TRBV18 and TRBJ1-2; D gene ambiguous. The ends were cut back, 2 bases at V and 7 bases at J, with 11 bases in the middle. Germline CDR1 reads KGHSH; CDR2 reads LQKENI. The CDR3 extends over 13 amino acids. CDR3 in amino acids: CASSPALRIGYTF. The DNA of the CDR3 is TGTGCCAGCTCACCAGCCTTGAGGATTGGCTACACCTTC.

The chain is built from TRBV7-6 and TRBJ1-3, with D possibly TRBD1 on 5 matching bases. This CDR3 comprises 15 residues. V was cut by 5 bases and J by 2 bases, with 13 bases left in between. Germline V gene sequence: CDR1 SGHVS, CDR2 FNYEAQ. The DNA for the CDR3 is TGTGCCAGCAGCACCCTCGGGACGCCTGGAAACACCATATATTTT. Translation: CASSTLGTPGNTIYF. Drawing the rest from reference TRBV7-6 and TRBJ1-3, the complete variable domain is GAGVSQSPRYKVTKRGQDVALRCDPISGHVSLYWYRQALGQGPEFLTYFNYEAQQDKSGLPNDRFSAERPEGSISTLTIQRTEQRDSAMYRCASSTLGTPGNTIYFGEGSWLTVV.

In the case of this clonotype: The CDR3 ends on some other residue instead of the conserved phenylalanine or tryptophan, so this is likely a read error. The chain combines TRBV30 with TRBJ1-1; no reliable D call. The CDR3 is made up of 13 amino acids. The V end lost 1 base, the J end lost 3 bases, and 9 bases lay between the germline ends. CDR1 is GTSNPN, CDR2 SVGIG, per germline (reference sequence). The CDR3 DNA is TGTGCCTGGAGTGCCGCAGGACACACTGAAGCTTTCCTT. This codes for CAWSAAGHTEAFL.